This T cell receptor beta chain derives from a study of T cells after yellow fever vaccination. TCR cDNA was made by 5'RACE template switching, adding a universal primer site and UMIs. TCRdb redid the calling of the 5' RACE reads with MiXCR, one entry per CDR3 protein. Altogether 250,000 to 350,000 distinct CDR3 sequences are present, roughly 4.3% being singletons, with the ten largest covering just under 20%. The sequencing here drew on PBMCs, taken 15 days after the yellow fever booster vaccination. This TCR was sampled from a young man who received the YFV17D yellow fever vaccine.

The CDR3 loop is CASSQETQNGYTF. CDR3 nucleotides: TGTGCCAGCAGCCAAGAAACCCAGAATGGCTACACCTTC. The gene calls are TRBV4-2 and TRBJ1-2; no reliable D call. The CDR3 totals 13 residues. CDR1 LGHNA and CDR2 YNFKEQ come from the germline V gene. Trimming left V 0 bases short and J 6 bases short, with 8 bases between.